These T cell receptor beta chains were read from a single sample in a study of cytomegalovirus exposure and HLA in healthy donors. The repertoire was sequenced with immunoSEQ multiplex PCR; TCRdb's copy has only in-frame clones and lacks some. Counted here are 250,000 or so clones, just under 90% occurring once; the ten biggest clones make up roughly 2.5%. Material for sequencing was PBMCs. The receptor set was obtained from a young man in good health and CMV-seronegative. Each CDR3 is given with its conserved first and last residue. D genes are given only for firm matches. A row's size may be missing; if present it is once, few, many or a size class.

16	once	TRBD1	TRBV28	TRBJ2-4	TGTGCCAGCAGCCCCGGACAGGTACCCTGGGAAAACATTCAGTACTTC	CASSPGQVPWENIQYF
11	NA	NA	TRBV29-1	TRBJ2-3	TGCAGCGTTGCCATCGGGGATACGCAGTATTTT	CSVAIGDTQYF
14	NA	NA	TRBV30	TRBJ1-2	TGTGCCTGGAGTGTAGACAGCGCCGGACATGGCTACACCTTC	CAWSVDSAGHGYTF
12	NA	TRBD2	TRBV10-3	TRBJ2-1	TGTGCCATCAGCGGTGGGGGGGATGAGCAGTTCTTC	CAISGGGDEQFF
16	NA	NA	TRBV6-6	TRBJ2-5	TGTGCCAGCACAGCCGCGGACTCCCGAGCCCAAGAGACCCAGTACTTC	CASTAADSRAQETQYF
17	once	TRBD2	TRBV28	TRBJ2-3	TGTGCCAGCAGTAGCGGGGGGGGGCGTCTTAGCACAGATACGCAGTATTTT	CASSSGGGRLSTDTQYF
14	once	NA	TRBV4-1	TRBJ1-2	TGCGCCAGCAGCCAAGATGTAAGCAACTATGGCTACACCTTC	CASSQDVSNYGYTF
14	NA	NA	TRBV27	TRBJ2-3	TGTGCCAGCAGTCCCATCCACTTGTCTGATACGCAGTATTTT	CASSPIHLSDTQYF
12	NA	NA	TRBV16	TRBJ1-1	TGTGCCAGCCGATCGGTGAACACTGAAGCTTTCTTT	CASRSVNTEAFF
14	NA	NA	TRBV5-6	TRBJ2-2	TGTGCCAGCAGCCTACCCGACAGGACCGGGGAGCTGTTTTTT	CASSLPDRTGELFF
15	NA	TRBD2	TRBV5-1	TRBJ2-1	TGCGCCAGCAGCCCAAGGACTAGCGGTTCCTATGAGCAGTTCTTC	CASSPRTSGSYEQFF
13	NA	TRBD2	TRBV2	TRBJ2-3	TGTGCCAGCAGATGGGCTAGCGGAGATACGCAGTATTTT	CASRWASGDTQYF
16	NA	TRBD2	TRBV7-7	TRBJ2-1	TGTGCCAGCAGCGAGGGGACTAGCGGGAGACGGAATGAGCAGTTCTTC	CASSEGTSGRRNEQFF
11	few	NA	TRBV30	TRBJ1-1	TGTGCCTGGAGTGGGCTGGCTGAAGCTTTCTTT	CAWSGLAEAFF
13	NA	TRBD1	TRBV2	TRBJ2-1	TGTGCCAGCAAGCCAGGGGGTTGGGATGAGCAGTTCTTC	CASKPGGWDEQFF
15	NA	TRBD2	TRBV7-6	TRBJ2-5	TGTGCCAGCAGCTCTAAGCGGGGACTTCAAGAGACCCAGTACTTC	CASSSKRGLQETQYF
15	NA	TRBD1	TRBV28	TRBJ2-7	TGTGCCAGCAGTGAGACAGGGTTGGTAAGCTACGAGCAGTACTTC	CASSETGLVSYEQYF
15	NA	NA	TRBV6-1	TRBJ1-4	TGTGCCAGCAGTGAACACGGGGTTCTAGATGAAAAACTGTTTTTT	CASSEHGVLDEKLFF
21	NA	TRBD2	TRBV7-3	TRBJ2-3	TGTGCCAGCAGCTCTGGCTTGTCGGGACTAGCGGGAGGGCAACCCACAGATACGCAGTATTTT	CASSSGLSGLAGGQPTDTQYF
16	NA	TRBD2	TRBV5-4	TRBJ2-1	TGTGCCAGCAGTTTCGGACTAGCGGATAACTACAATGAGCAGTTCTTC	CASSFGLADNYNEQFF
11	NA	TRBD1	TRBV25-1	TRBJ2-7	TGTGCCAGCCTGACAGGGTTCGAGCAGTACTTC	CASLTGFEQYF
15	NA	NA	TRBV14	TRBJ1-1	TGTGCCAGCAGCCACCGAAACCCCCCGGGTTCAGAAGCTTTCTTT	CASSHRNPPGSEAFF
16	NA	NA	TRBV4-3	TRBJ2-1	TGCGCCAGCAGCCTGCAAGCTAGCCTCTCCTACAATGAGCAGTTCTTC	CASSLQASLSYNEQFF
15	NA	TRBD2	TRBV7-7	TRBJ2-1	TGTGCTAGCAGCTTAGTTGCGGGGGGGAACAATGAGCAGTTCTTC	CASSLVAGGNNEQFF
13	NA	NA	TRBV27	TRBJ1-1	TGTGCCAGCAGTACTCGACAGTGGAGTTCGGCTTTCTTT	CASSTRQWSSAFF
15	NA	TRBD2	TRBV7-8	TRBJ2-1	TGTGCCAGCAGCTTTTATGTGCGGGGGGAATATGAGCAGTTCTTC	CASSFYVRGEYEQFF
14	NA	NA	TRBV1	TRBJ2-5	TGCACCACCCCGGGACTAGCGGGCGGAGAGACCCAGTACTTC	CTTPGLAGGETQYF
15	NA	TRBD1	TRBV15	TRBJ2-3	TGTGCCACCAGCACCCGGGACAGGGTCTATGATACGCAGTATTTT	CATSTRDRVYDTQYF
16	NA	NA	TRBV2	TRBJ2-3	TGTGCCAGCAGTGAACCCTCGTCTAGCGAGGTGGATACGCAGTATTTT	CASSEPSSSEVDTQYF
18	NA	TRBD2	TRBV4-1	TRBJ2-7	TGCGCCAGCAGCCAAGTTCGGCGCGGGGGGGCAGGCTCCTACGAGCAGTACTTC	CASSQVRRGGAGSYEQYF